This TCR beta chain came from a study of T-cell reconstitution after alpha-beta-depleted transplantation in children. Findings of the study overall: The origin of alpha-beta T cells about two months after transplant was reportedly several hundred expanded graft clones. The high TCRbeta diversity at day 60 in some patients came from surviving recipient T cells and thymic progenitors. A year had passed since transplant, and T-cell counts and diversity by then came mostly from newly produced T cells.

Points on this clonotype: The antigen remains undetermined.

Germline V gene lookup returns CDR1 WNHNN and CDR2 SYGVQD (reference sequence). The CDR3 sequence is 16 residues long. V was shortened by 0 bases and J by 5 bases, with 14 bases between the two germline ends. The TCRbeta library was prepared with unique molecular identifiers. In TCRdb, the PCR reads were re-called with MiXCR into one record per CDR3 protein. The repertoire has a few hundred thousand distinct CDR3 sequences, more than 20% of them found once; the top ten carry 30% to 40%. The TCR comes from a boy under three years old with Wiskott-Aldrich syndrome, due to receive a stem cell transplant. The sequencing used PBMCs, collected before TCRalphabeta/CD19-depleted stem cell transplant. The rearrangement uses TRBV10-1 and TRBJ2-1, with D maybe TRBD2 (5 bases). In DNA form, the CDR3 reads TGCGCCAGCAGTGAGTCGAAACGGCGGACTCACAATGAGCAGTTCTTC. Protein: CASSESKRRTHNEQFF.